A few counts support the clone carrying this TCR beta chain. The target antigen is unknown. Each CDR3 protein gets one entry after TCRdb re-called the RT-PCR reads with MiXCR. This table holds 500,000 to 550,000 distinct CDR3 sequences, approximately 7.1% found once. Germline V gene sequence: CDR1 SGHRS, CDR2 YFSETQ. The V and J ends lost 7 bases and 4 bases, in that order; junction bases with no gene match: 15. The CDR3 covers 16 residues. This entry belongs to a study of response to subunit inactivated influenza vaccine. Broader study findings: Seasonal influenza vaccination, on each occasion, was suggested by the authors to recruit few new T cells.

This clonotype was sampled from a man between 50 and 70 years old who received an inactivated influenza vaccine. V is TRBV5-1 and J is TRBJ2-7; 9 nucleotides match TRBD2. This specimen was PBMCs from blood, taken around 25 months after vaccination. The CDR3 DNA reads as TGCGCCAGCGCCCCTGTCAGCGGGGGGTCAAGGTACGAGCAGTACTTC. The encoded protein is CASAPVSGGSRYEQYF.